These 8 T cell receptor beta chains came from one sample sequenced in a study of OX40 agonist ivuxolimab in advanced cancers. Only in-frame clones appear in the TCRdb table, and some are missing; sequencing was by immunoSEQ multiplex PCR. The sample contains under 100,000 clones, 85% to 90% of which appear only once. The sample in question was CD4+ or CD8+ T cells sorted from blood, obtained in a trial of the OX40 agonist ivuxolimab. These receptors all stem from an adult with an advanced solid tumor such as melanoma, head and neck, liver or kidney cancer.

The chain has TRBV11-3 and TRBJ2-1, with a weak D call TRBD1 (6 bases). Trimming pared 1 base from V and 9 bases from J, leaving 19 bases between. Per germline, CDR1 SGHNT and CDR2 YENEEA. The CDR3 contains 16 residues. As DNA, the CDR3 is TGTGCCAGCAGCTTAGCAGGGACAAAAGGAGTGGGTGAGCAGTTCTTC. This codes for CASSLAGTKGVGEQFF.

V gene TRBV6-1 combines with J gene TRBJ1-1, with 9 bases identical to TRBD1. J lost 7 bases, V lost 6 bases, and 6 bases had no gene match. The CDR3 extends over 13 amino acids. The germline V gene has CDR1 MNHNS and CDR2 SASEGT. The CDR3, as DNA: TGTGCCAGCAGCAAGGACAGGGGAGATGAAGCTTTCTTT. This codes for CASSKDRGDEAFF.

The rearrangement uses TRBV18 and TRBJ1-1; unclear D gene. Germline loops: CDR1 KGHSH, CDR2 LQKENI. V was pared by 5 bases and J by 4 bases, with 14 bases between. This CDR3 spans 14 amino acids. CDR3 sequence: CASSGLDLRTEAFF. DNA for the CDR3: TGTGCCAGCTCAGGGTTGGACTTACGCACTGAAGCTTTCTTT. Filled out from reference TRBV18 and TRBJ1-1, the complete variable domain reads NAGVMQNPRHLVRRRGQEARLRCSPMKGHSHVYWYRQLPEEGLKFMVYLQKENIIDESGMPKERFSAEFPKEGPSILRIQQVVRGDSAAYFCASSGLDLRTEAFFGQGTRLTVV.

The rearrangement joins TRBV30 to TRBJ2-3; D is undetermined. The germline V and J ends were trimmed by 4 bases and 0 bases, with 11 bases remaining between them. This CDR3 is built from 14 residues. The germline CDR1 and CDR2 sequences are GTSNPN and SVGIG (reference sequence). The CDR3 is CAWNRATSTDTQYF. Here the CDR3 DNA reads TGTGCCTGGAATCGGGCAACTAGCACAGATACGCAGTATTTT.

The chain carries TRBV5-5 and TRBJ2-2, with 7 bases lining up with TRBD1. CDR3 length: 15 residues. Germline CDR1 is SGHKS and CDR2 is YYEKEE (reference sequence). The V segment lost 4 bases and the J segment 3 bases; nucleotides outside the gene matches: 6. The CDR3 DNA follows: TGTGCCAGCAGCCTGCGGCAGGGGGACACCGGGGAGCTGTTTTTT. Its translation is CASSLRQGDTGELFF. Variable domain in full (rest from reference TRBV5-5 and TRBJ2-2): DAGVTQSPTHLIKTRGQQVTLRCSPISGHKSVSWYQQVLGQGPQFIFQYYEKEERGRGNFPDRFSARQFPNYSSELNVNALLLGDSALYLCASSLRQGDTGELFFGEGSRLTVL.

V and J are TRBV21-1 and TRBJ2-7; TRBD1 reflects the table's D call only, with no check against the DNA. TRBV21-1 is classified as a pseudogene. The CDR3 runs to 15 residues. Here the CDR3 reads CASSNSPTGVYEQYF. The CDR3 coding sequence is TGTGCCAGCAGCAATTCTCCGACAGGGGTCTACGAGCAGTACTTC.

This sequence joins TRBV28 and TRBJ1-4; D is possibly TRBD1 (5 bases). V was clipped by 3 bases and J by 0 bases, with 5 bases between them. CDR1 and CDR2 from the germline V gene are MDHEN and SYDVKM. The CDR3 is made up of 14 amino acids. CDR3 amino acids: CASSLGATNEKLFF. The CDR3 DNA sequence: TGTGCCAGCAGTTTGGGGGCAACTAATGAAAAACTGTTTTTT.

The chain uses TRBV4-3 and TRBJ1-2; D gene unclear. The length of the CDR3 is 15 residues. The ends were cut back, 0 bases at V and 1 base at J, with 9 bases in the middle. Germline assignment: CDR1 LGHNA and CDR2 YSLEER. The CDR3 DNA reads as TGCGCCAGCAGCCAAGATGGAGAAAGTAACTATGGCTACACCTTC. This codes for CASSQDGESNYGYTF.